This TCR beta chain was sequenced in a study of early T cells in non-severe SARS-CoV-2 infection. The overall study: Chains were unpaired, as sequencing was done on bulk RNA from unsorted whole blood. Study-wide points: Lookups in VDJdb leaned toward anti-spike CD8 responses and missed private and CD4 specificities.

Tagging with unique molecular identifiers was applied to individual cDNA molecules. TCRdb re-analysed the 5' RACE reads in MiXCR, keeping a single row per CDR3 protein. The sample carries about 64,000 distinct CDR3 sequences, over 4.5% recorded once. This clonotype showed up many times. The antigen is undetermined. Trimming at V came to 5 bases and at J to 0 bases, leaving 4 bases not matched to a gene. The CDR3 has 16 amino acids. What was sequenced was whole blood. This receptor was identified in an adult who was a healthcare worker with PCR-confirmed SARS-CoV-2 infection or an uninfected control (not recorded which). V usage is TRBV12-3 or TRBV12-4 and J usage is TRBJ2-2; 9 positions match TRBD1. CDR3 sequence: CASSPGTGTNTGELFF. The CDR3 bases are TGTGCCAGCAGTCCCGGGACAGGGACGAACACCGGGGAGCTGTTTTTT.